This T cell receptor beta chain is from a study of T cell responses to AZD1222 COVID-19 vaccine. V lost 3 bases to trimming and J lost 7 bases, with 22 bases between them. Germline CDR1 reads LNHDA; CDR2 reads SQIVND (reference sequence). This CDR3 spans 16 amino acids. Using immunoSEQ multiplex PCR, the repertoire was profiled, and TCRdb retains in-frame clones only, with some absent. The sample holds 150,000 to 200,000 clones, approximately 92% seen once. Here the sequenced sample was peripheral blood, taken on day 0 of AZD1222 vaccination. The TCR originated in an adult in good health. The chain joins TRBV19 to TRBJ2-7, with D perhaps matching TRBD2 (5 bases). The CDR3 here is CASSIAPGRPSGEQYF. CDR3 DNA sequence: TGTGCCAGTAGTATCGCCCCGGGCAGACCTTCGGGGGAGCAGTACTTC.